One TCR beta chain is described in this entry. Its specificity is unknown. Naivety among CD8 cells was defined by CD45RO negativity and positive CCR7 selection, thereby excluding terminally differentiated effector memory CD45RA+ cells. Authors' processing steps: From ImmunoSEQ came sequences covering only the junction and carrying no quality scores, so filtering differed. Data came from immunoSEQ multiplex PCR; TCRdb stores just in-frame clones and leaves some out. V and J calls and clone size follow that table, whereas D and trimming were derived from the DNA. The sample holds 700,000 to 950,000 clones; about 96% are singletons and the top ten take about 0.25%. This entry comes from a study of shared clonotypes between healthy human individuals. The CDR3 totals 17 residues. V was trimmed by 3 bases and J by 4 bases, leaving 22 bases between them. The germline V gene encodes CDR1 SNHLY and CDR2 FYNNEI.

Broader study findings: Among a few donors, about 5% of naive CD4 clonotypes were found in common.

The sequence derives from a young man in good health. Sequenced: naive CD8+ T cells sorted from blood. The genes are TRBV2 and TRBJ2-7, with no clear D. The CDR3 here is CASSDAGRTDRRYEQYF. In nucleotides, the CDR3 is TGTGCCAGCAGTGATGCCGGCCGGACGGACCGTCGGTACGAGCAGTACTTC.